This TCR beta chain emerged from a study of Ad26.COV2.S vaccination and SARS-CoV-2 variants. Assay used: immunoSEQ multiplex PCR; TCRdb lists only in-frame clones, some missing. Altogether roughly 700,000 clones are present, approximately 88% being singletons, with the ten largest covering approximately 1.5%. The V end was cut by 0 bases, the J end by 9 bases, with 17 bases between. This CDR3 region has 15 residues. The germline V gene has CDR1 LNHNV and CDR2 YYDKDF (reference sequence). Regarding the study as a whole: The TCR breadth and depth analyses may have produced an underestimate of total T cell responses. Those who received the vaccine showed greater spike-specific TCR breadth than those given placebo.

Details on this clone: Its antigen is currently unknown.

Treatment meaning: roughly 19 received Ad26.COV2.S at low or high dose, single or two shots; 5 received placebo; per-sample allocation not given. The samples date from day 63 after the first vaccine or placebo injection. The chain is built from TRBV15 and TRBJ1-1, with D maybe TRBD1 (5 bases). The receptor comes from a person between 18 and 65 years old who received the Ad26.COV2.S COVID-19 vaccine or a placebo. Material: peripheral blood, obtained in a trial of Ad26.COV2.S vaccine versus placebo. The CDR3 nucleotides are TGTGCCACCAGCAGAGATCGGGGCTACATGACTAAAGCTTTCTTT. It translates to CATSRDRGYMTKAFF.